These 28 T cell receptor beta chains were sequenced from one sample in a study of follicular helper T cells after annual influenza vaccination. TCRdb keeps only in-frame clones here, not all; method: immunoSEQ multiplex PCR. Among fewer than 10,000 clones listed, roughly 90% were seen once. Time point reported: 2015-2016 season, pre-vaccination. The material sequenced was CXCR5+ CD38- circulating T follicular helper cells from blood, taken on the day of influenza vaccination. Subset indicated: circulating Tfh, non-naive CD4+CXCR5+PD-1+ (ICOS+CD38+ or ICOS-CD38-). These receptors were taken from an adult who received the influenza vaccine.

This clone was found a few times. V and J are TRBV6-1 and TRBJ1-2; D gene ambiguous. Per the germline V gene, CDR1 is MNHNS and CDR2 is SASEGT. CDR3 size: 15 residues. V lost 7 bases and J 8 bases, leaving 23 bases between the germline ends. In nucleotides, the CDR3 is TGTGCCAGCACATACTCCGGGCCCCGTGTAGGGGGCTACACCTTC. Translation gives CASTYSGPRVGGYTF.

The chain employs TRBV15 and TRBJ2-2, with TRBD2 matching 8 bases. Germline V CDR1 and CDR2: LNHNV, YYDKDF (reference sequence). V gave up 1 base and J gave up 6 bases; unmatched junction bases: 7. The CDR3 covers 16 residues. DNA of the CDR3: TGTGCCACCAGCAGAGTTGGGGGACTAGAGGCCGGGGAGCTGTTTTTT. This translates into CATSRVGGLEAGELFF.

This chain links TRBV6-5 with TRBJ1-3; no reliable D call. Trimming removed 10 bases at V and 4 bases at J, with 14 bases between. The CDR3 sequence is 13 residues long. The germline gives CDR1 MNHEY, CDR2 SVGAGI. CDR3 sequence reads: CATRGRPGNTIYF. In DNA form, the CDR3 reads TGTGCCACCAGAGGCAGGCCAGGAAACACCATATATTTT.

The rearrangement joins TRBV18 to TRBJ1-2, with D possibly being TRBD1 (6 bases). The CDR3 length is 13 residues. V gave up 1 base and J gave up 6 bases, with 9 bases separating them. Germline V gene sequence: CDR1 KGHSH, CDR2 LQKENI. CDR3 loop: CASSPQGEDGYTF. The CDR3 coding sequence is TGTGCCAGCTCACCACAGGGGGAGGATGGCTACACCTTC.

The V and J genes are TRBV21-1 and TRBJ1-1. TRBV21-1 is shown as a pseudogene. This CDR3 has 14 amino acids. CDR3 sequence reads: CASISPNQNTEAFF. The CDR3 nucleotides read TGTGCCAGCATTTCCCCCAACCAGAACACTGAAGCTTTCTTT.

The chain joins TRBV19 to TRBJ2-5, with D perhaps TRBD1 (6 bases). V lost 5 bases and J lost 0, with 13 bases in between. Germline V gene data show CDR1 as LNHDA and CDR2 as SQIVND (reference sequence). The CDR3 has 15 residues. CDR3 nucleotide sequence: TGTGCCAGTAGTTTCCGGACAGAATACCAAGAGACCCAGTACTTC. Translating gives CASSFRTEYQETQYF.

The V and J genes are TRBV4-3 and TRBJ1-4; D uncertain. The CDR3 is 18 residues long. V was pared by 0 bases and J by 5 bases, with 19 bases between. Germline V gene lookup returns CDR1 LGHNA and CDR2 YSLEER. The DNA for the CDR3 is TGCGCCAGCAGCCAAGAAGGCCGAATCTTATTGGGGAATGAAAAACTGTTTTTT. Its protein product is CASSQEGRILLGNEKLFF.

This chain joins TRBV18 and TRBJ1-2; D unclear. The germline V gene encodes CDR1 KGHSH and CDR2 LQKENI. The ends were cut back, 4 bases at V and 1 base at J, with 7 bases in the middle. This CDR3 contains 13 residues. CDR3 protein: CASSQTVNYGYTF. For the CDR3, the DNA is TGTGCCAGCTCACAAACAGTTAACTATGGCTACACCTTC. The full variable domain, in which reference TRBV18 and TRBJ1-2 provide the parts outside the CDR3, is NAGVMQNPRHLVRRRGQEARLRCSPMKGHSHVYWYRQLPEEGLKFMVYLQKENIIDESGMPKERFSAEFPKEGPSILRIQQVVRGDSAAYFCASSQTVNYGYTFGSGTRLTVV.

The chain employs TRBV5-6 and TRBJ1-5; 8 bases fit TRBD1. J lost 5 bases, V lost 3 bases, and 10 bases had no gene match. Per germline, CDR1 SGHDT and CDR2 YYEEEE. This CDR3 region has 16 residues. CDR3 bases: TGTGCCAGCAGCTCAGGACAGGGACGGAGGGATCAGCCCCAGCATTTT. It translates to CASSSGQGRRDQPQHF.

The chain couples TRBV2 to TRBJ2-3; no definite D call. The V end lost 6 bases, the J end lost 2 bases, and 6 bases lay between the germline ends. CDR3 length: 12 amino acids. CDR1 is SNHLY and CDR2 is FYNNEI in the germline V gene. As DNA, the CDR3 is TGTGCCAGCAGGACATACACAGATACGCAGTATTTT. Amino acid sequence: CASRTYTDTQYF.

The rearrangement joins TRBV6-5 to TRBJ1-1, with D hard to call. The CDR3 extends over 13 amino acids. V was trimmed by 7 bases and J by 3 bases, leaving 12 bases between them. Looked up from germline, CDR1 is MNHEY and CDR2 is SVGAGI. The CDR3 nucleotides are TGTGCCAGCACGGGGTACCGGGACACTGAAGCTTTCTTT. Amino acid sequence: CASTGYRDTEAFF.

CDR3 nucleotide sequence: TGTGCCAGCAGCCCCGTGGGACTAGCAGCGGCAGATACGCAGTATTTT. Protein product: CASSPVGLAAADTQYF. The genes are TRBV7-2 and TRBJ2-3; TRBD2 aligns across 9 bases. V shed 5 bases, J shed 4 bases, and the junction held 10 bases outside the gene matches. Germline V gene data show CDR1 as SGHTA and CDR2 as FQGNSA. The CDR3 runs 16 residues.

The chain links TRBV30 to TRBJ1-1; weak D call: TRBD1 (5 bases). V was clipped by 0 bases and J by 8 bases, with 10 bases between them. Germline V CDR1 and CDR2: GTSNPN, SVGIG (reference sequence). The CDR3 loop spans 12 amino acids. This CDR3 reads CAWSVRGGEAFF. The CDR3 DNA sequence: TGTGCCTGGAGTGTACGTGGGGGAGAAGCTTTCTTT. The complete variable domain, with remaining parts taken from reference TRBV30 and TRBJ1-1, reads SQTIHQWPATLVQPVGSPLSLECTVEGTSNPNLYWYRQAAGRGLQLLFYSVGIGQISSEVPQNLSASRPQDRQFILSSKKLLLSDSGFYLCAWSVRGGEAFFGQGTRLTVV.

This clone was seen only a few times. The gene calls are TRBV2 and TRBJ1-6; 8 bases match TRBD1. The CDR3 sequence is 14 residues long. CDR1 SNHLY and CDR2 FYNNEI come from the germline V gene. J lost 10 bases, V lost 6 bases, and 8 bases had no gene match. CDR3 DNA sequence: TGTGCCAGCAGCCCACAGGGGGTAATGTCACCCCTCCACTTT. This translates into CASSPQGVMSPLHF.

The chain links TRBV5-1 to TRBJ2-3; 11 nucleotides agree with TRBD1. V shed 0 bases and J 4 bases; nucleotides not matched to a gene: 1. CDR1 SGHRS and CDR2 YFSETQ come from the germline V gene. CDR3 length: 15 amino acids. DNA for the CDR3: TGCGCCAGCAGCTTGGAGGGACAGGGGGCAGATACGCAGTATTTT. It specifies CASSLEGQGADTQYF.

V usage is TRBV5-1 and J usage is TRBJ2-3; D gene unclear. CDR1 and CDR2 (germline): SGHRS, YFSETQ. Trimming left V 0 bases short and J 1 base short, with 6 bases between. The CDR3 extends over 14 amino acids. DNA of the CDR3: TGCGCCAGCAGCTTGGGTTCCGGCACAGATACGCAGTATTTT. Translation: CASSLGSGTDTQYF.

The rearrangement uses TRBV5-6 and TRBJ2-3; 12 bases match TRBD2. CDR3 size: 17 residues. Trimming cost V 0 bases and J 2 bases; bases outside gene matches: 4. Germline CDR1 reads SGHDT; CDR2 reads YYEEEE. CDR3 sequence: CASSLGLAGAHTDTQYF. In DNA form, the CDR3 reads TGTGCCAGCAGCTTGGGACTAGCGGGGGCCCACACAGATACGCAGTATTTT.

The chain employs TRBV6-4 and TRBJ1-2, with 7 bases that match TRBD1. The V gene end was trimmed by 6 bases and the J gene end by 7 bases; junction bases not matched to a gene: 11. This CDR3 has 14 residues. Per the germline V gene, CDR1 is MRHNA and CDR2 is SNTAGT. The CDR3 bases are TGTGCCAGCAGCCCCGGGACAGCCAGGGGTGGCTACACCTTC. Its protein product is CASSPGTARGGYTF.

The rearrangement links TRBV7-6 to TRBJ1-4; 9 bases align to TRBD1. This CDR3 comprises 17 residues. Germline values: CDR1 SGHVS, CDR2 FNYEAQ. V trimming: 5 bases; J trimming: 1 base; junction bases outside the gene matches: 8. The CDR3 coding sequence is TGTGCCAGCAGCCGTATCCGACAGGGGGTAACTAATGAAAAACTGTTTTTT. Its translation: CASSRIRQGVTNEKLFF.

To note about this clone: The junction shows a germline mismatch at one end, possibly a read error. This CDR3 is CMTGGPGANVLTF. CDR3 DNA: TGCATGACGGGCGGACCTGGGGCCAACGTCCTGACTTTC. The rearrangement links TRBV19 to TRBJ2-6, with D hard to call. This CDR3 has 13 residues. Germline CDR1 LNHDA, CDR2 SQIVND (reference sequence).

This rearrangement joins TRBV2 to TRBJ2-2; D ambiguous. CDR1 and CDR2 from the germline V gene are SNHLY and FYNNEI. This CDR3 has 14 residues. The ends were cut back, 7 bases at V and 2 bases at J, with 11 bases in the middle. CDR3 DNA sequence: TGTGCCAGCAATGTGGCAGCAAACACCGGGGAGCTGTTTTTT. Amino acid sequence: CASNVAANTGELFF.

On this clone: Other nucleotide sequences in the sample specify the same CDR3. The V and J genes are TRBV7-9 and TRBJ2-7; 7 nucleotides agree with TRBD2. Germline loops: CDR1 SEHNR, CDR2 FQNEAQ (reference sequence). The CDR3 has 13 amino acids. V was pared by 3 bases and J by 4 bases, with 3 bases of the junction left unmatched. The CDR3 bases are TGTGCCAGCAGCTTCTTAGCGGGTTACGAGCAGTACTTC. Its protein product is CASSFLAGYEQYF.

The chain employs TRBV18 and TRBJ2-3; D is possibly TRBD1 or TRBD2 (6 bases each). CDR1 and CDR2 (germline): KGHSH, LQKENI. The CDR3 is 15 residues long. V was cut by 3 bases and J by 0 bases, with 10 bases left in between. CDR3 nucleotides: TGTGCCAGCTCACCCACGGGGGCTAGCACAGATACGCAGTATTTT. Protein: CASSPTGASTDTQYF.

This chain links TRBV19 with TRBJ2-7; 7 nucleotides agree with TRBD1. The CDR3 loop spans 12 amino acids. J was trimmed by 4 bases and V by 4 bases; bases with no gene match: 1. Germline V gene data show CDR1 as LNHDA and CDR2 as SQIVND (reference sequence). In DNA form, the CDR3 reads TGTGCCAGTAGTAGCAGGGGGTACGAGCAGTACTTC. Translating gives CASSSRGYEQYF. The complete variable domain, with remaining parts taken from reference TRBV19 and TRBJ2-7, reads DGGITQSPKYLFRKEGQNVTLSCEQNLNHDAMYWYRQDPGQGLRLIYYSQIVNDFQKGDIAEGYSVSREKKESFPLTVTSAQKNPTAFYLCASSSRGYEQYFGPGTRLTVT.

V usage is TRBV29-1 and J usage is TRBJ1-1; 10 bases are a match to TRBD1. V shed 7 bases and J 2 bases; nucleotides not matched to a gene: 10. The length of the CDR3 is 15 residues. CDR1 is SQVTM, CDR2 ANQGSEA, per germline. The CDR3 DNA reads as TGCAGCGCCCGGGACAGGGGTAGGGGAAACACTGAAGCTTTCTTT. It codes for CSARDRGRGNTEAFF.

The CDR3 DNA reads as TGTGCCAGCTCACCGGGACAGGCCTTCTATGGCTACACCTTC. This gives the protein CASSPGQAFYGYTF. This chain connects TRBV18 to TRBJ1-2; 8 bases line up with TRBD1. Germline assignment: CDR1 KGHSH and CDR2 LQKENI. With V trimmed by 3 bases and J by 4 bases, 4 bases remained unmatched. The CDR3 has 14 residues. Variable domain in full (rest from reference TRBV18 and TRBJ1-2): NAGVMQNPRHLVRRRGQEARLRCSPMKGHSHVYWYRQLPEEGLKFMVYLQKENIIDESGMPKERFSAEFPKEGPSILRIQQVVRGDSAAYFCASSPGQAFYGYTFGSGTRLTVV.

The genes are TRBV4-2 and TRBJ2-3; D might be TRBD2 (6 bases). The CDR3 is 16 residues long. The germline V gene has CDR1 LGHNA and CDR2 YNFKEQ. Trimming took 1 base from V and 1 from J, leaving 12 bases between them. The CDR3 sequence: CASSQVLGGGTDTQYF. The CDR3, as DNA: TGTGCCAGCAGCCAAGTCCTGGGCGGGGGCACAGATACGCAGTATTTT.

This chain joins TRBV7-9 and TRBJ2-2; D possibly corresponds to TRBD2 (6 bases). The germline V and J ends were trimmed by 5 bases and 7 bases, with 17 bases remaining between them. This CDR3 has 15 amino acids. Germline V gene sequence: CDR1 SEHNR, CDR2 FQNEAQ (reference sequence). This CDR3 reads CASSTRTTRGGELFF. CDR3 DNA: TGTGCCAGCAGCACCCGGACTACTCGGGGCGGGGAGCTGTTTTTT.